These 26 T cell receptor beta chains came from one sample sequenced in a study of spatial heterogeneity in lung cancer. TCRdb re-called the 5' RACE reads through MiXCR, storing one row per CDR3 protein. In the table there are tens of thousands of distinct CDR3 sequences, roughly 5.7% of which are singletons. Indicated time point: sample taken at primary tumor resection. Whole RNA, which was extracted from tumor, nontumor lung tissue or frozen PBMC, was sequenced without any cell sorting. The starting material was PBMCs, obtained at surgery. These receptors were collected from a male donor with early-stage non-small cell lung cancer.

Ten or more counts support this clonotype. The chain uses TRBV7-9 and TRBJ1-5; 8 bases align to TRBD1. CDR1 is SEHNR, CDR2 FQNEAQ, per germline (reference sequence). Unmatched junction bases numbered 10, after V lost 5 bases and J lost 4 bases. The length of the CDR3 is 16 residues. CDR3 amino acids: CASSPTTGAVNQPQHF. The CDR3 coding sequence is TGTGCCAGCAGCCCCACGACAGGGGCCGTAAATCAGCCCCAGCATTTT.

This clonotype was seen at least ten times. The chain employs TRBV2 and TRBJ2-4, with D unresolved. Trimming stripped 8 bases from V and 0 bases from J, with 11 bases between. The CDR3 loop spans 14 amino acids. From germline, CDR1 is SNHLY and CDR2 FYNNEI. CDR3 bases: TGTGCCAGCTCGAAGGGTTTAGCCAAAAACATTCAGTACTTC. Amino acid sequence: CASSKGLAKNIQYF.

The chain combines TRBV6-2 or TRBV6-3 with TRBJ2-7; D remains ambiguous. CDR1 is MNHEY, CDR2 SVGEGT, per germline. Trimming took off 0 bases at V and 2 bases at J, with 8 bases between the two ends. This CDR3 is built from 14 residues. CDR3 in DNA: TGTGCCAGCAGTTACTCCGTAGTGCCCTACGAGCAGTACTTC. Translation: CASSYSVVPYEQYF.

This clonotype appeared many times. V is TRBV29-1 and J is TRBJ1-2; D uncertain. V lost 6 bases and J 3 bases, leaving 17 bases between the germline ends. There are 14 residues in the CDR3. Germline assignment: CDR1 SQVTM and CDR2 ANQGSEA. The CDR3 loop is CSVWRQDHDYGYTF. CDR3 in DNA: TGCAGCGTCTGGAGGCAGGACCACGACTATGGCTACACCTTC. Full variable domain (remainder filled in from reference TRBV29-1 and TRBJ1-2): SAVISQKPSRDICQRGTSLTIQCQVDSQVTMMFWYRQQPGQSLTLIATANQGSEATYESGFVIDKFPISRPNLTFSTLTVSNMSPEDSSIYLCSVWRQDHDYGYTFGSGTRLTVV.

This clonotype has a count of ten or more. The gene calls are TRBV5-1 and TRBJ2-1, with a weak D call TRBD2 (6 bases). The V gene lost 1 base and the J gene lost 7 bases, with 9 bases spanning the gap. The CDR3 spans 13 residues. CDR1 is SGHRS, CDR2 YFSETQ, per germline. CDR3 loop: CASSLQAGNEQFF. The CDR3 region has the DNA TGCGCCAGCAGCTTGCAAGCGGGTAATGAGCAGTTCTTC.

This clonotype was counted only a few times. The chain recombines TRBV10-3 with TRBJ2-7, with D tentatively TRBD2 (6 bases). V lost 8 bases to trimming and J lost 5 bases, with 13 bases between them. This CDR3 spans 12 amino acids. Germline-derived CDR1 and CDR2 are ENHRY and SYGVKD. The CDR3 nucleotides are TGTGCCATCCGGGAGCTAGGTCACGAGCAGTACTTC. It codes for CAIRELGHEQYF.

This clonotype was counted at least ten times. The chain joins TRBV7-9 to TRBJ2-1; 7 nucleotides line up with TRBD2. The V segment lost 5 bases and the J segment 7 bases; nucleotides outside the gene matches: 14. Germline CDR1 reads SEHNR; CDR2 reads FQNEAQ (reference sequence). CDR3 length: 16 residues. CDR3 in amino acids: CASSAGGSGKNNEQFF. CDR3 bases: TGTGCCAGCAGCGCTGGGGGAAGCGGGAAAAATAATGAGCAGTTCTTC. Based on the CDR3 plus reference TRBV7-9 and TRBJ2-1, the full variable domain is DTGVSQNPRHKITKRGQNVTFRCDPISEHNRLYWYRQTLGQGPEFLTYFQNEAQLEKSRLLSDRFSAERPKGSFSTLEIQRTEQGDSAMYLCASSAGGSGKNNEQFFGPGTRLTVL.

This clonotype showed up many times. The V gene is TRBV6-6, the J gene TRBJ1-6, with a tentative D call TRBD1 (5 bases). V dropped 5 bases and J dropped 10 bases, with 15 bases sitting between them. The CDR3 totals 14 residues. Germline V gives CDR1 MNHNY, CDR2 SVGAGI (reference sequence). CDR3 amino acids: CASSQQAPGSPLHF. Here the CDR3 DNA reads TGTGCCAGCAGTCAACAGGCCCCGGGGTCACCCCTCCACTTT.

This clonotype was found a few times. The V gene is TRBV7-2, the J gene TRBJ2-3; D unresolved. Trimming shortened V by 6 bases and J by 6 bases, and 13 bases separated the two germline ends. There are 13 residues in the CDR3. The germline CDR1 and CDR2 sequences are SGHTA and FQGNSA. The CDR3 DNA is TGTGCCAGCAGATCTATCCCGACGGATACGCAGTATTTT. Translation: CASRSIPTDTQYF.

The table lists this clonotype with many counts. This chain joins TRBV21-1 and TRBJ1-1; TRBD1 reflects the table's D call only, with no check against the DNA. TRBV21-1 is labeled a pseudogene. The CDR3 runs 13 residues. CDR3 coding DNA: TGTGCCAGAGCACACAGGGACCAATCTGAAGCTTTCTTT. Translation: CARAHRDQSEAFF.

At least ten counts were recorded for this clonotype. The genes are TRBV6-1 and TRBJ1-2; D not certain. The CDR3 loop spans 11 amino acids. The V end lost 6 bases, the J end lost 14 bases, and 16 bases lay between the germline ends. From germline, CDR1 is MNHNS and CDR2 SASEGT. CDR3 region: CASRIREAGTF. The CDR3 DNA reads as TGTGCCAGCAGAATCCGGGAAGCTGGGACCTTC.

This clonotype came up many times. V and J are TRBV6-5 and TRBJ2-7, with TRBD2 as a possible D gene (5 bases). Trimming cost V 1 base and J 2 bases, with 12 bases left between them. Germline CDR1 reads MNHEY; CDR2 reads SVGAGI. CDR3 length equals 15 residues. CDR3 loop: CASSYFGLGAYEQYF. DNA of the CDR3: TGTGCCAGCAGTTACTTTGGACTGGGAGCCTACGAGCAGTACTTC.

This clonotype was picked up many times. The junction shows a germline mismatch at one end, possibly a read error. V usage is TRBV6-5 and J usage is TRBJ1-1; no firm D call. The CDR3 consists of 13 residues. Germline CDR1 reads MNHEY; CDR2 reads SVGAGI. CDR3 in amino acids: CASSYTPDGRFAF. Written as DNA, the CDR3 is TGTGCCAGCAGTTACACACCCGACGGCCGATTTGCTTTT.

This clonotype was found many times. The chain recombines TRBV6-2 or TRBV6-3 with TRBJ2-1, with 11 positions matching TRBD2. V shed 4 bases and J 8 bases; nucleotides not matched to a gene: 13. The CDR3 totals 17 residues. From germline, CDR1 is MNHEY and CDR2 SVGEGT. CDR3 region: CASSSQSGLAAGHEQFF. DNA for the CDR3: TGTGCCAGCAGTTCCCAATCGGGACTAGCGGCCGGCCATGAGCAGTTCTTC.

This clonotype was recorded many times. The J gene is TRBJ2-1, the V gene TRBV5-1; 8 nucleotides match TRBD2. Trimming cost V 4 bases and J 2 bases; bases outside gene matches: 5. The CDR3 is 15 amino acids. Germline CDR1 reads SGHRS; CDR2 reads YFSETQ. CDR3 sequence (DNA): TGCGCCAGCAGCCCCCTAGCGGGTGCCTACAATGAGCAGTTCTTC. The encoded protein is CASSPLAGAYNEQFF. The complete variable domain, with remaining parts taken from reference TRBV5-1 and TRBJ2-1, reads KAGVTQTPRYLIKTRGQQVTLSCSPISGHRSVSWYQQTPGQGLQFLFEYFSETQRNKGNFPGRFSGRQFSNSRSEMNVSTLELGDSALYLCASSPLAGAYNEQFFGPGTRLTVL.

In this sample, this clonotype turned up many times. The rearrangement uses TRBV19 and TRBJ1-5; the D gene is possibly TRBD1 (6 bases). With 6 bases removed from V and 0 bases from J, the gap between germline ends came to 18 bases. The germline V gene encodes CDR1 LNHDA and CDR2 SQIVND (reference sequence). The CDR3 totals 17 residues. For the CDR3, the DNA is TGTGCCAGTAGCACCACCGGGACATCCTATAGCAATCAGCCCCAGCATTTT. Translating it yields CASSTTGTSYSNQPQHF.

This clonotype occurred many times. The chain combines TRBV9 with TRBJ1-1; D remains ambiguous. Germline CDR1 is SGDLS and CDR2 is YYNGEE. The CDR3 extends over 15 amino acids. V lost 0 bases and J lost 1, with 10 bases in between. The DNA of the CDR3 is TGTGCCAGCAGCGTAGGTGAGGTCCGGAACACTGAAGCTTTCTTT. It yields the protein CASSVGEVRNTEAFF.

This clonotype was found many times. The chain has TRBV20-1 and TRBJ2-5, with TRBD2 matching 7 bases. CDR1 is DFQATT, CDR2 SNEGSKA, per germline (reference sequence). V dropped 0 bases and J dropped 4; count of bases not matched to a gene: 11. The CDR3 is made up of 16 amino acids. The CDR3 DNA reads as TGCAGTGCTAGAGATTACGCCCAGCGGGGACTAGAGACCCAGTACTTC. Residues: CSARDYAQRGLETQYF.

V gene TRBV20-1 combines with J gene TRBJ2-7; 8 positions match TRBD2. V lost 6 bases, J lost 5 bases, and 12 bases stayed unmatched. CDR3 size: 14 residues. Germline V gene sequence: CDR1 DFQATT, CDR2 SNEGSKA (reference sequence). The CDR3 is CSAIPSGSRDEQYF. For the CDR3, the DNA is TGCAGTGCCATCCCTAGCGGGTCCCGGGACGAGCAGTACTTC.

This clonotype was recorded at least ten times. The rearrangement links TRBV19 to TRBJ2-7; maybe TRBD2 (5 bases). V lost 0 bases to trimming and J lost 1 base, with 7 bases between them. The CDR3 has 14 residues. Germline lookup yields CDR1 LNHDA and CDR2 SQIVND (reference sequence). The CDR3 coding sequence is TGTGCCAGTAGTATAGATCCGGGATCCTACGAGCAGTACTTC. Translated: CASSIDPGSYEQYF.

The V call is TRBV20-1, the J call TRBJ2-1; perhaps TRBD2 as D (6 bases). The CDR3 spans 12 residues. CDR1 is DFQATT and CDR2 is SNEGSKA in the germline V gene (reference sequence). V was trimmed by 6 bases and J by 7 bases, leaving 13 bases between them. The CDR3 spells CSAGTSWNEQFF. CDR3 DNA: TGCAGTGCCGGGACTTCATGGAATGAGCAGTTCTTC.

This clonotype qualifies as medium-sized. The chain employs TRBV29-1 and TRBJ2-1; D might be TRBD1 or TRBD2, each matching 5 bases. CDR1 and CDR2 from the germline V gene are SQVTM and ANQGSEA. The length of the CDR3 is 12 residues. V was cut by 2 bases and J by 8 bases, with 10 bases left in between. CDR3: CSVEKGTDEQFF. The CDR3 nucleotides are TGCAGCGTTGAAAAAGGGACGGATGAGCAGTTCTTC.

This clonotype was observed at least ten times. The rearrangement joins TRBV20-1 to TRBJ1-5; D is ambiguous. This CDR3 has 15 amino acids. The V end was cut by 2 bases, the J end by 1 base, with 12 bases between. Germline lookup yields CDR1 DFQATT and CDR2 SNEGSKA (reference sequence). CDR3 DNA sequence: TGCAGTGCTAGACGTTGGGCAGGAAGCAATCAGCCCCAGCATTTT. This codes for CSARRWAGSNQPQHF.

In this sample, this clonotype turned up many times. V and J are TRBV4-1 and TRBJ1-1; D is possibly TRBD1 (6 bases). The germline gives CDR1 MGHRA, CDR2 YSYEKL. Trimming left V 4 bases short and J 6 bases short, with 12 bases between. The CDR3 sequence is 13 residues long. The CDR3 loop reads CASSRDRRAEAFF. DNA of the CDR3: TGCGCCAGCAGCCGAGACAGGAGGGCTGAAGCTTTCTTT.

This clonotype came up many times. In nucleotides, the CDR3 is TGTGCCAGCAGTTACTCAGGCCACGAGCAGTACTTC. Translated, it gives CASSYSGHEQYF. The chain couples TRBV6-5 to TRBJ2-7; D not resolved. Germline V lookup: CDR1 MNHEY, CDR2 SVGAGI. V gave up 0 bases and J gave up 5 bases, with 5 bases separating them. The CDR3 has 12 amino acids.

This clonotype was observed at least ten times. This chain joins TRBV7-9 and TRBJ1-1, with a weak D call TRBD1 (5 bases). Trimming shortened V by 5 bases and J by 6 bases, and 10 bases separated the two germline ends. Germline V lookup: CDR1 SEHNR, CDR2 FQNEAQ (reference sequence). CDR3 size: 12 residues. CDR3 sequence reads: CASSPPGAEAFF. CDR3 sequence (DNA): TGTGCCAGCAGCCCTCCGGGGGCTGAAGCTTTCTTT. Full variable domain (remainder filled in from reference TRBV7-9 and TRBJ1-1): DTGVSQNPRHKITKRGQNVTFRCDPISEHNRLYWYRQTLGQGPEFLTYFQNEAQLEKSRLLSDRFSAERPKGSFSTLEIQRTEQGDSAMYLCASSPPGAEAFFGQGTRLTVV.